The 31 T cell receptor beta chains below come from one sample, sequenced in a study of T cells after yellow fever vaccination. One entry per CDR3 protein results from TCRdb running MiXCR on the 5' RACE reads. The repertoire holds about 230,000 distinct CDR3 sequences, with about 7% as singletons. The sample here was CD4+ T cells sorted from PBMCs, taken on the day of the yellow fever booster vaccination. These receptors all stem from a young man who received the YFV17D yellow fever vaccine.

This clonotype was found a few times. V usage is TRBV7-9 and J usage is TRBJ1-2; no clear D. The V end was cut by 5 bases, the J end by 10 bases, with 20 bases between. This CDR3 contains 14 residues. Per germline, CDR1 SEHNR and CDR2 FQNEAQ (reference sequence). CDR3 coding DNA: TGTGCCAGCAGCAAGGGAGTAGGATATGAAGACTACACCTTC. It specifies CASSKGVGYEDYTF.

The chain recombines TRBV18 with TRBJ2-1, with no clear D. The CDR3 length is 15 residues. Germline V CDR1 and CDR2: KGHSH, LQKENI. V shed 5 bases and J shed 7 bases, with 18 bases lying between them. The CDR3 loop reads CASSKGRAGPNEQFF. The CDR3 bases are TGTGCCAGCTCAAAAGGGCGCGCCGGGCCAAATGAGCAGTTCTTC.

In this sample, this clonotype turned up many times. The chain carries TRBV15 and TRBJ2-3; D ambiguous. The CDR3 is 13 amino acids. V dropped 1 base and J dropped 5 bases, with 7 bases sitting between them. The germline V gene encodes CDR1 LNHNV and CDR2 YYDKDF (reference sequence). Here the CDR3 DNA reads TGTGCCACCAGCAGAGTCGGCCGAGATACGCAGTATTTT. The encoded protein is CATSRVGRDTQYF.

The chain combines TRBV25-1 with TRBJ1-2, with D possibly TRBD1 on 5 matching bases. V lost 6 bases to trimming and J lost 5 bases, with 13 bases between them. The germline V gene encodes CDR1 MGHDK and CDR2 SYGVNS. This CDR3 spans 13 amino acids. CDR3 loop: CASSPDMKYGYTF. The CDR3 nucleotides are TGTGCCAGCAGCCCGGACATGAAGTATGGCTACACCTTC.

CDR3 DNA: TGCGCCAGCAGCTTGGCCGTCAGGGGAGGTACCGGGGAGCTGTTTTTT. Its translation is CASSLAVRGGTGELFF. The chain recombines TRBV5-1 with TRBJ2-2; either TRBD1 or TRBD2 may fit D (6 bases each). Germline V gene lookup returns CDR1 SGHRS and CDR2 YFSETQ. V was shortened by 0 bases and J by 5 bases, with 14 bases between the two germline ends. CDR3 size: 16 residues.

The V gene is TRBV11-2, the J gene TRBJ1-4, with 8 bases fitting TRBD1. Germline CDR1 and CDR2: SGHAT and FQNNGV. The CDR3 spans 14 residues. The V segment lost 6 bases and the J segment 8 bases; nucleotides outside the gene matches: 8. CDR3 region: CASRRTGNREKLFF. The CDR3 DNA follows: TGTGCCAGCAGACGGACAGGGAATCGGGAAAAACTGTTTTTT.

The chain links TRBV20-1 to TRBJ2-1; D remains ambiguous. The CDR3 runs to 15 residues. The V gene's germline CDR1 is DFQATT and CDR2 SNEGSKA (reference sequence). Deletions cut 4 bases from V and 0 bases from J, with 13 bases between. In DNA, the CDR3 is TGCAGTGCTACCCCCCTAATCCCCTCCTACAATGAGCAGTTCTTC. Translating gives CSATPLIPSYNEQFF.

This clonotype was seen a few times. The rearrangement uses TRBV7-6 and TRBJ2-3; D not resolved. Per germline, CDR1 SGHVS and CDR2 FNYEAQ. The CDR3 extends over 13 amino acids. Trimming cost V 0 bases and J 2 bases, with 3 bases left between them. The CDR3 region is CASSLAHTDTQYF. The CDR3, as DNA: TGTGCCAGCAGCTTAGCCCACACAGATACGCAGTATTTT.

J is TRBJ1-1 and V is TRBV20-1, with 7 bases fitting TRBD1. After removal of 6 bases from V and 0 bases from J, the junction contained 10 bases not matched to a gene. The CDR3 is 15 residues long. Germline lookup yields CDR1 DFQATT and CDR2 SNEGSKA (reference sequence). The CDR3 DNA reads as TGCAGTGCCGACCAGACAGGGATCATGAACACTGAAGCTTTCTTT. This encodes CSADQTGIMNTEAFF.

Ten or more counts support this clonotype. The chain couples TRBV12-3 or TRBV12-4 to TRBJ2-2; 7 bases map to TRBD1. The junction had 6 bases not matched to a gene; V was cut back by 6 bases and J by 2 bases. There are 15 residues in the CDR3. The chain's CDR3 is CASRPGTANTGELFF. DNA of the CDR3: TGTGCCAGCAGGCCCGGGACAGCTAACACCGGGGAGCTGTTTTTT.

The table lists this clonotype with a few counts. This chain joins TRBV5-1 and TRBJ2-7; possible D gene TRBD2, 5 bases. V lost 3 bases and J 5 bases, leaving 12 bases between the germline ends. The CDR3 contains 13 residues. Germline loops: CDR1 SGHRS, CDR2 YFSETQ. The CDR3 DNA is TGCGCCAGCAGCTCCTCGGACTGGGACGAGCAGTACTTC. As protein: CASSSSDWDEQYF.

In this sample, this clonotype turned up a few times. The CDR3 sequence: CSAEPASGSYNEQFF. Here the CDR3 DNA reads TGCAGTGCTGAACCAGCTAGCGGTTCCTACAATGAGCAGTTCTTC. This chain connects TRBV20-1 to TRBJ2-1; 7 bases match TRBD2. This CDR3 has 15 residues. CDR1 and CDR2 from the germline V gene are DFQATT and SNEGSKA (reference sequence). Unmatched junction bases numbered 8, after V lost 5 bases and J lost 1 base.

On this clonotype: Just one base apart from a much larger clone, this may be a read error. The CDR3 DNA is TGTGCCACCAGCAGAGGGGCCACTAGCGGGGAGCCCCAGTACTTC. Encoded protein: CATSRGATSGEPQYF. V is TRBV15 and J is TRBJ2-5, with 10 bases aligning to TRBD2. V was pared by 1 base and J by 9 bases, with 8 bases of the junction left unmatched. CDR1 is LNHNV and CDR2 is YYDKDF in the germline V gene (reference sequence). This CDR3 comprises 15 residues.

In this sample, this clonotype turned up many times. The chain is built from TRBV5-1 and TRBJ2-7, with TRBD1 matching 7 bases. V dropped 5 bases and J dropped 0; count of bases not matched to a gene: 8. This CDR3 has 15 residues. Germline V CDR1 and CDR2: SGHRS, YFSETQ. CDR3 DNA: TGCGCCAGCAGACCCGGGACAGCAAGCTCCTACGAGCAGTACTTC. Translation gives CASRPGTASSYEQYF.

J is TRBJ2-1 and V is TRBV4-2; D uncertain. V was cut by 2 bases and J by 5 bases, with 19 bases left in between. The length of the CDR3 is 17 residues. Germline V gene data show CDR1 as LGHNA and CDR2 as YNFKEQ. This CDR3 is CASSQPAASRNNNEQFF. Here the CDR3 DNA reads TGTGCCAGCAGCCAACCAGCCGCCAGTCGGAACAACAATGAGCAGTTCTTC.

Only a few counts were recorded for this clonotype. The CDR3 sequence is CASSPRDNEQFF. CDR3 DNA: TGTGCCAGCTCACCACGTGACAATGAGCAGTTCTTC. The rearrangement uses TRBV18 and TRBJ2-1; D is ambiguous. This CDR3 has 12 residues. Germline V gene data show CDR1 as KGHSH and CDR2 as LQKENI. V was trimmed by 1 base and J by 5 bases, leaving 3 bases between them.

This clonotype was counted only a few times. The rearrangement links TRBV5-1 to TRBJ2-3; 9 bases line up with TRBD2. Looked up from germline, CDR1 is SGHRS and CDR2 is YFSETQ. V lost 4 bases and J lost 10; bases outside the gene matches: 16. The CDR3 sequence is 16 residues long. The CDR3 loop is CASSAPGLAQVGPQYF. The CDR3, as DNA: TGCGCCAGCAGCGCACCGGGACTAGCCCAAGTTGGGCCGCAGTATTTT.

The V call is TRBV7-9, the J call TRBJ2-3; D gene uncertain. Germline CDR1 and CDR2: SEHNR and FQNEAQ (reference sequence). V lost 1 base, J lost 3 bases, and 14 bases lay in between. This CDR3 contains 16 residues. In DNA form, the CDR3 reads TGTGCCAGCAGCTTAGGTGGACGGGCGGCTACAGATACGCAGTATTTT. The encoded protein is CASSLGGRAATDTQYF.

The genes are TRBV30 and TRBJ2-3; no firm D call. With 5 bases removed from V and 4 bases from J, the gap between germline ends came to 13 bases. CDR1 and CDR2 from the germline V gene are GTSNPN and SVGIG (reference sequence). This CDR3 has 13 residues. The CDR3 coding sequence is TGTGCCTGGGCTGGGGATGTCGCAGATACGCAGTATTTT. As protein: CAWAGDVADTQYF.

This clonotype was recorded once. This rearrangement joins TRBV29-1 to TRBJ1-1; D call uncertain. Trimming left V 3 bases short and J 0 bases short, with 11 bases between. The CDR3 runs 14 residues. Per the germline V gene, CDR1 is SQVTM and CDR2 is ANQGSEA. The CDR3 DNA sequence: TGCAGCGTTGACCGTAGGGATATGAACACTGAAGCTTTCTTT. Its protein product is CSVDRRDMNTEAFF.

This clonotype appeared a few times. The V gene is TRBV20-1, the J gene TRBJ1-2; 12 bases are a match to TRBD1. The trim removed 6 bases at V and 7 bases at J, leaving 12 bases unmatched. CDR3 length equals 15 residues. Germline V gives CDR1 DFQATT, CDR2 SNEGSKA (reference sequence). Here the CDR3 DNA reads TGCAGTGCGCCAGGTCCGGGACAGGGGGCGCGTGGCTACACCTTC. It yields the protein CSAPGPGQGARGYTF.

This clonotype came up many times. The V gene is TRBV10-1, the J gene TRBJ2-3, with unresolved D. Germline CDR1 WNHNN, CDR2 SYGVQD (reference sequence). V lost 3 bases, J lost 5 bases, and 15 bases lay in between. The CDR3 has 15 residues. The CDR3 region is CASSDSIAVGDTQYF. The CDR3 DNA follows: TGCGCCAGCAGTGACTCGATCGCGGTGGGAGATACGCAGTATTTT.

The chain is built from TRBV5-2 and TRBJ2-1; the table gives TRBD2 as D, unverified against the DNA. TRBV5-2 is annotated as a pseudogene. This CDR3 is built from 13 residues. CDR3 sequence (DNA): TGTGCCAGCGGCCCTGGGCTAGTCAATGAGCAGTTCTTC. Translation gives CASGPGLVNEQFF.

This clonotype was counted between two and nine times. CDR3 nucleotide sequence: TGTGCCTGGAGTCCTAGGGGGAGGACCCATTCCTACGAGCAGTACTTC. It yields the protein CAWSPRGRTHSYEQYF. The V call is TRBV30, the J call TRBJ2-7; the D call may be TRBD1 or TRBD2 (6 bases each). V gave up 2 bases and J gave up 1 base, with 18 bases separating them. CDR1 and CDR2 from the germline V gene are GTSNPN and SVGIG (reference sequence). This CDR3 is 16 amino acids long.

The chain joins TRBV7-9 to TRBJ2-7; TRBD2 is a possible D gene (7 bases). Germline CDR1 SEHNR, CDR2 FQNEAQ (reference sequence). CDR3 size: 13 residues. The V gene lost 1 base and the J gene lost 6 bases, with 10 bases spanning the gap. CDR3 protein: CASSLGGGREQYF. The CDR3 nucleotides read TGTGCCAGCAGCTTAGGGGGGGGGCGCGAGCAGTACTTC.

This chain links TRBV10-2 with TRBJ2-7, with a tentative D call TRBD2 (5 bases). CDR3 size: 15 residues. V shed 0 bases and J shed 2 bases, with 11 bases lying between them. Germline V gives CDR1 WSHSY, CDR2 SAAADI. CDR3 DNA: TGCGCCAGCAGTGAGTCATCGGGGATGACCTACGAGCAGTACTTC. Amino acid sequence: CASSESSGMTYEQYF.

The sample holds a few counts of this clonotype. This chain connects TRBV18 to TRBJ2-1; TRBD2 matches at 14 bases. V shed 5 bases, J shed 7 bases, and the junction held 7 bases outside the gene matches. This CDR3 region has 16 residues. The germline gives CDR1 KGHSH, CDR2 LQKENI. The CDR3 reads CASSGPGTSGRNEQFF. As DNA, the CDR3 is TGTGCCAGCTCAGGACCCGGGACTAGCGGGAGAAATGAGCAGTTCTTC. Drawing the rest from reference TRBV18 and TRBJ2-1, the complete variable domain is NAGVMQNPRHLVRRRGQEARLRCSPMKGHSHVYWYRQLPEEGLKFMVYLQKENIIDESGMPKERFSAEFPKEGPSILRIQQVVRGDSAAYFCASSGPGTSGRNEQFFGPGTRLTVL.

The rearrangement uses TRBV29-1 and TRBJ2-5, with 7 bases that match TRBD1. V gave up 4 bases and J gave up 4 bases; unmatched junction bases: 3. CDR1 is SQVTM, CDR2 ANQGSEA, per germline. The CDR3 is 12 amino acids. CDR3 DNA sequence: TGCAGCGTTGCTGGACAGGTAGAGACCCAGTACTTC. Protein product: CSVAGQVETQYF.

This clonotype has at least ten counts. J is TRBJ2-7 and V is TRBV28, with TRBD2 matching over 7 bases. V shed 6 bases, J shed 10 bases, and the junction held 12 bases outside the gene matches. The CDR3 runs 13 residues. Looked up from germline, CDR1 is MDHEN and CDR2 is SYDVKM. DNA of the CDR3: TGTGCCAGCAGGGGGACGTTCCGGGACTATCAGTACTTC. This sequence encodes CASRGTFRDYQYF.

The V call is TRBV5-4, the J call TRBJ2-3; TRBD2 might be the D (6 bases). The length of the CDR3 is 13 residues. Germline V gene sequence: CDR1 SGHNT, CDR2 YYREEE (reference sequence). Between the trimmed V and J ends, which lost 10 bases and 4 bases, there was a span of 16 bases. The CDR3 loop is CAPGRWGADTQYF. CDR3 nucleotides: TGTGCCCCCGGGAGATGGGGCGCAGATACGCAGTATTTT.

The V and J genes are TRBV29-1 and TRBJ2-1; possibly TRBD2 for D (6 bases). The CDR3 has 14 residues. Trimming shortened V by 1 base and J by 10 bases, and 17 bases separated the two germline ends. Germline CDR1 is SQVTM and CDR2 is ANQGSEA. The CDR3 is CSVEVGRPGGEQFF. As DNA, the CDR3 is TGCAGCGTTGAAGTGGGGCGGCCTGGGGGGGAGCAGTTCTTC.